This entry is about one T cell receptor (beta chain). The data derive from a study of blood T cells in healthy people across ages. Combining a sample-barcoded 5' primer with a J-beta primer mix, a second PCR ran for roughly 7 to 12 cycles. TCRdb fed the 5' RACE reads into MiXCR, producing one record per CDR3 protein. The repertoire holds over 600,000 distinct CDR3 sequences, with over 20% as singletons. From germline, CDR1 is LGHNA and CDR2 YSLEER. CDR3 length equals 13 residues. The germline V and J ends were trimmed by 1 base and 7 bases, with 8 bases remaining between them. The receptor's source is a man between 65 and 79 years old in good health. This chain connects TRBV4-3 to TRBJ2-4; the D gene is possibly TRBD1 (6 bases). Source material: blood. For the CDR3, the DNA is TGCGCCAGCAGCCAAGGGCAGGGGAACATTCAGTACTTC. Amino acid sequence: CASSQGQGNIQYF.